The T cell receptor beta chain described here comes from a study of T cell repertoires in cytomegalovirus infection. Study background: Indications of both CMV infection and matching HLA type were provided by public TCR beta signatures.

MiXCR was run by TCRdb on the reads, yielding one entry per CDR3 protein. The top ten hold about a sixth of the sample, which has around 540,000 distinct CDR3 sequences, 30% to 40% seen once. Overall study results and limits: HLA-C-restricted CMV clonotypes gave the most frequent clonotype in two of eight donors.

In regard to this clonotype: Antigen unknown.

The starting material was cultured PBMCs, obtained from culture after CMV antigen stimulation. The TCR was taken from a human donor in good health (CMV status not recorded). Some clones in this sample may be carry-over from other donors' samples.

This CDR3 is CASSTTGTQPQHF. CDR3 sequence (DNA): TGTGCCAGTAGTACCACAGGGACCCAGCCCCAGCATTTT. This sequence joins TRBV19 and TRBJ1-5; D might be TRBD1 (6 bases). The V end lost 4 bases, the J end lost 7 bases, and 11 bases lay between the germline ends. The CDR3 covers 13 residues. Germline-derived CDR1 and CDR2 are LNHDA and SQIVND (reference sequence).